These 8 T cell receptor beta chains originate from one sample sequenced in a study of technical replicates of blood from a few donors (dated by TCRdb to 2015 to 2018). Library prep was done by the immunoSEQ multiplex PCR assay. TCRdb holds this immuneACCESS table with in-frame rearrangements only. Some clones are missing; in checked studies, unresolved V genes explain under half, and the rest has no known cause. The sample table contains about 93,000 clones; only one count was recorded for 95% of them. Together, the top ten hold roughly 0.28% of the sample. Input material: T cells isolated from PBMCs. These TCRs come from a human donor in good health.

The V gene is TRBV7-8, the J gene TRBJ2-7; tentative D call: TRBD2 (5 bases). Looked up from germline, CDR1 is SGHVS and CDR2 is FQNEAQ. The CDR3 length is 15 residues. Between the trimmed V and J ends, which lost 3 bases and 3 bases, there was a span of 15 bases. CDR3 sequence: CASSLAGPVNYEQYF. CDR3 DNA: TGTGCCAGCAGCTTGGCGGGTCCGGTAAACTACGAGCAGTACTTC.

This chain uses TRBV5-1 with TRBJ2-2; 8 nucleotides agree with TRBD2. V shed 8 bases and J 5 bases; nucleotides not matched to a gene: 8. CDR3 size: 14 residues. Germline V gene lookup returns CDR1 SGHRS and CDR2 YFSETQ. The CDR3 loop is CASKAGAQTGELFF. The CDR3 coding sequence is TGCGCCAGTAAAGCGGGGGCCCAGACCGGGGAGCTGTTTTTT.

The V and J genes are TRBV7-9 and TRBJ2-5, with a possible D match to TRBD2 (6 bases). Between the trimmed V and J ends, which lost 2 bases and 2 bases, there was a span of 18 bases. The CDR3 covers 17 residues. The germline V gene has CDR1 SEHNR and CDR2 FQNEAQ (reference sequence). CDR3 sequence: CASSLRLAAGFQETQYF. The CDR3 coding sequence is TGTGCCAGCAGCTTAAGGTTAGCGGCAGGTTTTCAAGAGACCCAGTACTTC.

V usage is TRBV5-1 and J usage is TRBJ2-3; D may be TRBD2 (6 bases). Trimming pared 2 bases from V and 0 bases from J, leaving 19 bases between. The CDR3 loop spans 18 amino acids. The germline V gene has CDR1 SGHRS and CDR2 YFSETQ. The CDR3 region has the DNA TGCGCCAGCAGCTTCAGACTAGTCAAGCCTCCTAGCACAGATACGCAGTATTTT. This codes for CASSFRLVKPPSTDTQYF.

This clone was detected only a few times. The rearrangement joins TRBV6-5 to TRBJ2-7; 12 bases are a match to TRBD2. Germline assignment: CDR1 MNHEY and CDR2 SVGAGI. Trimming took 5 bases from V and 2 from J; bases not matched to a gene: 4. This CDR3 comprises 15 residues. CDR3 region: CASSPSGGAPYEQYF. CDR3 in DNA: TGTGCCAGCAGTCCTAGCGGGGGGGCCCCCTACGAGCAGTACTTC.

The gene calls are TRBV19 and TRBJ2-1; 7 bases align to TRBD2. The V gene end was trimmed by 3 bases and the J gene end by 0 bases; junction bases not matched to a gene: 8. The CDR3 has 17 residues. Germline V lookup: CDR1 LNHDA, CDR2 SQIVND (reference sequence). This CDR3 reads CASSILTSRSSYNEQFF. CDR3 coding DNA: TGTGCCAGTAGTATTTTGACTAGCCGAAGCTCCTACAATGAGCAGTTCTTC.

The V and J genes are TRBV11-3 and TRBJ2-5; possibly TRBD1 for D (6 bases). There are 14 residues in the CDR3. The germline V gene encodes CDR1 SGHNT and CDR2 YENEEA. The V end was cut by 2 bases, the J end by 2 bases, with 9 bases between. The CDR3 loop is CASSLPTGQETQYF. CDR3 nucleotides: TGTGCCAGCAGCTTACCGACAGGTCAAGAGACCCAGTACTTC.

The V gene is TRBV28, the J gene TRBJ2-1; TRBD1 matches at 8 bases. V shed 4 bases and J 7 bases; nucleotides not matched to a gene: 6. Germline V gives CDR1 MDHEN, CDR2 SYDVKM. CDR3 length: 14 amino acids. The chain's CDR3 is CASSSEDRVNEQFF. In DNA, the CDR3 is TGTGCCAGCAGTTCAGAGGACAGGGTAAATGAGCAGTTCTTC.